The next 14 T cell receptor beta chains were all read from a single sample in a study of T cell responses to AZD1222 COVID-19 vaccine. Measured with immunoSEQ multiplex PCR; TCRdb has only the in-frame clones, and not every one. Of 150,000 to 200,000 clones detected, 85% to 90% appear once; the ten largest clones hold 2.5% to 3%. The source material was peripheral blood, sampled on day 0 of MenACWY control vaccination. The receptor source for this set is an adult in good health.

The CDR3 reads CASDENTGELFF. The CDR3 DNA reads as TGTGCCAGCGACGAAAACACCGGGGAGCTGTTTTTT. This sequence joins TRBV28 and TRBJ2-2; unclear D gene. The CDR3 totals 12 residues. The V gene's germline CDR1 is MDHEN and CDR2 SYDVKM. V was clipped by 8 bases and J by 2 bases, with 6 bases between them.

The chain is built from TRBV15 and TRBJ2-2; D is unresolved. V lost 0 bases, J lost 4 bases, and 3 bases lay in between. Germline values: CDR1 LNHNV, CDR2 YYDKDF (reference sequence). The CDR3 has 13 amino acids. The CDR3 sequence is CATSRDPTGELFF. The CDR3 DNA is TGTGCCACCAGCAGAGACCCCACCGGGGAGCTGTTTTTT.

This chain links TRBV28 with TRBJ2-7; 12 bases are shared with TRBD2. The CDR3 consists of 19 residues. The ends lost 5 bases at V and 0 bases at J; junction bases unmatched: 14. Germline values: CDR1 MDHEN, CDR2 SYDVKM. CDR3 in DNA: TGTGCCAGCAGTACAAGCTTGTGGGCTAGCGGGAGGGCCTCCTACGAGCAGTACTTC. Its translation: CASSTSLWASGRASYEQYF. Variable domain in full (rest from reference TRBV28 and TRBJ2-7): DVKVTQSSRYLVKRTGEKVFLECVQDMDHENMFWYRQDPGLGLRLIYFSYDVKMKEKGDIPEGYSVSREKKERFSLILESASTNQTSMYLCASSTSLWASGRASYEQYFGPGTRLTVT.

This chain links TRBV7-9 with TRBJ2-5; D possibly corresponds to TRBD2 (5 bases). The V and J ends lost 7 bases and 4 bases respectively, with 16 bases between them. This CDR3 has 14 residues. Germline lookup yields CDR1 SEHNR and CDR2 FQNEAQ (reference sequence). CDR3 sequence: CASTTLGGSETQYF. The CDR3 DNA sequence: TGTGCCAGCACCACACTAGGAGGATCAGAGACCCAGTACTTC. The entire variable domain, with the rest obtained from reference TRBV7-9 and TRBJ2-5, is as follows: DTGVSQNPRHKITKRGQNVTFRCDPISEHNRLYWYRQTLGQGPEFLTYFQNEAQLEKSRLLSDRFSAERPKGSFSTLEIQRTEQGDSAMYLCASTTLGGSETQYFGPGTRLLVL.

The chain uses TRBV11-2 and TRBJ2-7; the D gene is possibly TRBD2 (5 bases). Germline CDR1 and CDR2: SGHAT and FQNNGV. The CDR3 is 14 residues long. The V and J ends lost 5 bases and 2 bases respectively, with 13 bases between them. CDR3: CASSRERGTYEQYF. In nucleotides, the CDR3 is TGTGCCAGCAGCAGGGAACGAGGGACCTACGAGCAGTACTTC. The variable domain in full, with the rest retrieved from reference TRBV11-2 and TRBJ2-7, is EAGVAQSPRYKIIEKRQSVAFWCNPISGHATLYWYQQILGQGPKLLIQFQNNGVVDDSQLPKDRFSAERLKGVDSTLKIQPAKLEDSAVYLCASSRERGTYEQYFGPGTRLTVT.

The rearrangement uses TRBV7-6 and TRBJ2-7; D may be TRBD1 or TRBD2 (5 bases each). The germline V and J ends were trimmed by 2 bases and 5 bases, with 16 bases remaining between them. From germline, CDR1 is SGHVS and CDR2 FNYEAQ. The CDR3 loop spans 15 amino acids. CDR3 amino acids: CASSLRGRDVDEQYF. CDR3 in DNA: TGTGCCAGCAGCTTACGCGGCAGGGACGTAGACGAGCAGTACTTC.

The J gene is TRBJ2-7, the V gene TRBV6-6; 9 bases map to TRBD1. V lost 6 bases and J lost 0; bases outside the gene matches: 9. Germline V gene data show CDR1 as MNHNY and CDR2 as SVGAGI (reference sequence). The CDR3 has 16 amino acids. The CDR3 is CASRPGTGPSSYEQYF. The DNA for the CDR3 is TGTGCCAGCAGACCTGGGACAGGGCCGAGCTCCTACGAGCAGTACTTC.

The CDR3 protein is CASSQAGGAENEQFF. As DNA, the CDR3 is TGTGCCAGCAGCCAAGCCGGGGGGGCCGAGAATGAGCAGTTCTTC. V gene TRBV4-2 combines with J gene TRBJ2-1; 8 bases are shared with TRBD2. The germline gives CDR1 LGHNA, CDR2 YNFKEQ. V shed 1 base, J shed 7 bases, and the junction held 6 bases outside the gene matches. This CDR3 comprises 15 residues.

The J gene is TRBJ2-1, the V gene TRBV11-3; no firm D call. The CDR3 runs to 13 residues. Trimming cost V 5 bases and J 0 bases, with 5 bases left between them. Germline-derived CDR1 and CDR2 are SGHNT and YENEEA. In nucleotides, the CDR3 is TGTGCCAGCAGCCCCAGCTCCTACAATGAGCAGTTCTTC. It translates to CASSPSSYNEQFF.

As regards this clone: Other DNA sequences within the sample encode an identical CDR3. The chain couples TRBV28 to TRBJ1-1; 7 bases are a match to TRBD1. This CDR3 has 12 residues. The germline CDR1 and CDR2 sequences are MDHEN and SYDVKM. Trimming at V came to 3 bases and at J to 8 bases, leaving 3 bases not matched to a gene. CDR3 sequence reads: CASSFGGGEAFF. The CDR3 DNA reads as TGTGCCAGCAGTTTCGGAGGGGGCGAAGCTTTCTTT.

This clone was seen once. CDR3: CASSLSSGTGSSYEQYF. The CDR3 DNA reads TGTGCCAGCAGCTTGTCTAGTGGGACAGGGAGTTCCTACGAGCAGTACTTC. The rearrangement links TRBV13 to TRBJ2-7; 9 bases map to TRBD1. The CDR3 runs to 17 residues. Germline trimming cut 3 bases from V and 1 base from J; bases unmatched to any gene: 10. Germline CDR1 PRHDT, CDR2 FYEKMQ (reference sequence).

The chain links TRBV18 to TRBJ1-1, with 9 bases matching TRBD1. Germline-derived CDR1 and CDR2 are KGHSH and LQKENI. The CDR3 sequence is 16 residues long. The trim removed 3 bases at V and 4 bases at J, leaving 9 bases unmatched. For the CDR3, the DNA is TGTGCCAGCTCACCTCTCCGGGACAGGGAGGGCACTGAAGCTTTCTTT. Translating gives CASSPLRDREGTEAFF.

The rearrangement uses TRBV9 and TRBJ2-2, with TRBD2 as a possible D gene (5 bases). The V end lost 4 bases, the J end lost 5 bases, and 21 bases lay between the germline ends. Germline V gives CDR1 SGDLS, CDR2 YYNGEE. The CDR3 sequence is 17 residues long. CDR3 in amino acids: CASSYPIAEGLTGELFF. As DNA, the CDR3 is TGTGCCAGCAGCTATCCTATTGCCGAGGGTCTTACCGGGGAGCTGTTTTTT.

The chain carries TRBV5-6 and TRBJ1-1; possible D gene TRBD1, 6 bases. V gave up 0 bases and J gave up 3 bases, with 18 bases separating them. Per the germline V gene, CDR1 is SGHDT and CDR2 is YYEEEE. The CDR3 totals 17 residues. The CDR3 coding sequence is TGTGCCAGCAGCTTGGCCGACACGGGGGGCCCGGACACTGAAGCTTTCTTT. It encodes CASSLADTGGPDTEAFF.